This TCR beta chain was obtained from a study of CD8 T cells in ankylosing spondylitis. This clonotype has only a few counts. Antigen specificity is unknown. Study observations and caveats: Eight highly homologous variants made up a TCR beta motif, and this motif appeared characteristic of ankylosing spondylitis blood.

The CDR3 runs 11 residues. Between the trimmed V and J ends, which lost 3 bases and 8 bases, there was a span of 7 bases. Germline CDR1 and CDR2: SNHLY and FYNNEI. Using quantitative 5'-RACE with molecular barcodes, the authors made TCR beta libraries. Via MiXCR, TCRdb re-called the 5' RACE reads, giving one row per CDR3 protein. Of 650,000 to 800,000 distinct CDR3 sequences in the sample, around 20% were seen once. This clonotype was obtained from a male donor with ankylosing spondylitis. Sequences were obtained from blood, either unsorted or a sorted T cell fraction (not recorded which). The chain is built from TRBV2 and TRBJ1-2; D not certain. The CDR3 coding sequence is TGTGCCAGCAGTGAGAACCGGGGCTACACCTTC. It encodes CASSENRGYTF.